A single sample is the source of the 31 T cell receptor beta chains below, sequenced in a study of early T cells in non-severe SARS-CoV-2 infection. TCRdb reprocessed the 5' RACE reads with MiXCR, giving one entry per CDR3 protein. The profile covers tens of thousands of distinct CDR3 sequences, with about 4.5% appearing a single time and around 15% taken by the ten largest. The sample comprised whole blood. Source of these receptors: an adult who was a healthcare worker with PCR-confirmed SARS-CoV-2 infection or an uninfected control (not recorded which).

This clonotype was observed many times. This chain connects TRBV6-1 to TRBJ1-1; 9 bases are a match to TRBD1. CDR3 length: 14 amino acids. Germline V gene sequence: CDR1 MNHNS, CDR2 SASEGT. The J segment lost 0 bases and the V segment lost 9 bases, leaving 5 bases of the junction unmatched. The CDR3 sequence: CASRTGDMNTEAFF. CDR3 coding DNA: TGTGCCAGTCGGACAGGGGATATGAACACTGAAGCTTTCTTT.

This clonotype has ten or more counts. The rearrangement joins TRBV7-6 to TRBJ1-5, with D perhaps TRBD1 (5 bases). CDR3 length equals 15 residues. The germline gives CDR1 SGHVS, CDR2 FNYEAQ. The V gene lost 2 bases and the J gene lost 7 bases, with 15 bases spanning the gap. The CDR3 sequence: CASSLYSRWDQPQHF. The CDR3 nucleotides are TGTGCCAGCAGCTTATACTCCAGGTGGGACCAGCCCCAGCATTTT.

This clonotype occurred a few times. The rearrangement uses TRBV10-3 and TRBJ2-2, with D perhaps TRBD1 (6 bases). CDR3 length: 15 residues. Germline CDR1 reads ENHRY; CDR2 reads SYGVKD. Trimming took off 0 bases at V and 4 bases at J, with 9 bases between the two ends. Here the CDR3 reads CAISESGAFTGELFF. The CDR3 coding sequence is TGTGCCATCAGTGAGTCGGGGGCCTTCACCGGGGAGCTGTTTTTT.

J is TRBJ2-3 and V is TRBV7-2, with TRBD1 matching 8 bases. Per the germline V gene, CDR1 is SGHTA and CDR2 is FQGNSA. The CDR3 totals 15 residues. Losses at the gene ends were 3 bases for V and 0 bases for J; bases not matched to a gene: 2. The CDR3 bases are TGTGCCAGCAGCTTGACAGGGGTCAGCACAGATACGCAGTATTTT. This sequence encodes CASSLTGVSTDTQYF.

The chain carries TRBV29-1 and TRBJ2-3; possible D gene TRBD2, 6 bases. CDR3 length equals 14 residues. With 1 base removed from V and 4 bases from J, the gap between germline ends came to 12 bases. CDR1 is SQVTM and CDR2 is ANQGSEA in the germline V gene. CDR3 bases: TGCAGCGTTGAAGGGGGGGACCCTCCAGATACGCAGTATTTT. Translating gives CSVEGGDPPDTQYF.

Many counts were recorded for this clonotype. The rearrangement joins TRBV20-1 to TRBJ1-2; 9 positions match TRBD1. The J segment lost 4 bases and the V segment lost 5 bases, leaving 2 bases of the junction unmatched. CDR1 is DFQATT and CDR2 is SNEGSKA in the germline V gene (reference sequence). This CDR3 has 12 amino acids. CDR3 protein: CSAETGGYGYTF. The DNA for the CDR3 is TGCAGTGCTGAGACAGGGGGCTATGGCTACACCTTC.

This clonotype was detected many times. This chain links TRBV9 with TRBJ1-1, with D maybe TRBD1 (6 bases). V was trimmed by 0 bases and J by 5 bases, leaving 11 bases between them. Looked up from germline, CDR1 is SGDLS and CDR2 is YYNGEE. The CDR3 covers 14 residues. CDR3 residues: CASSVGQRGTEAFF. The CDR3 DNA reads as TGTGCCAGCAGCGTAGGTCAAAGGGGGACTGAAGCTTTCTTT.

This clonotype has more than one count but fewer than ten. The chain joins TRBV4-3 to TRBJ2-2; D call uncertain. The CDR3 has 14 amino acids. Germline-derived CDR1 and CDR2 are LGHNA and YSLEER. With 2 bases removed from V and 2 bases from J, the gap between germline ends came to 6 bases. The CDR3 spells CASSQYTNTGELFF. In nucleotides, the CDR3 is TGCGCCAGCAGCCAATACACCAACACCGGGGAGCTGTTTTTT.

In its sample, this clonotype was seen many times. The CDR3 is CSVAAAGQETQYF. CDR3 nucleotide sequence: TGCAGCGTTGCGGCAGCAGGCCAAGAGACCCAGTACTTC. The chain combines TRBV29-1 with TRBJ2-5; D not resolved. CDR1 is SQVTM, CDR2 ANQGSEA, per germline. V lost 4 bases, J lost 1 base, and 10 bases lay in between. This CDR3 has 13 residues.

This rearrangement joins TRBV3-1 to TRBJ1-1, with a weak D call TRBD1 (6 bases). This CDR3 comprises 15 residues. Trimming shortened V by 7 bases and J by 0 bases, and 15 bases separated the two germline ends. The germline V gene encodes CDR1 LGHDT and CDR2 YNNKEL (reference sequence). This chain's CDR3 is CASNPGGNLNTEAFF. The CDR3 nucleotides are TGTGCCAGCAACCCGGGGGGCAATTTGAACACTGAAGCTTTCTTT.

This clonotype was detected only a few times. The V call is TRBV24-1, the J call TRBJ1-1; 8 nucleotides agree with TRBD1. The CDR3 totals 13 residues. Germline-derived CDR1 and CDR2 are KGHDR and SFDVKD. Trimming took 4 bases from V and 9 from J; bases not matched to a gene: 6. In nucleotides, the CDR3 is TGTGCCACCAGTGACTCCCGGACAGGGAAAGCTTTCTTT. Translation gives CATSDSRTGKAFF.

This clonotype was seen only a few times. The rearrangement joins TRBV30 to TRBJ2-6; maybe TRBD2 (6 bases). V lost 2 bases and J lost 2, with 10 bases in between. Germline values: CDR1 GTSNPN, CDR2 SVGIG (reference sequence). The CDR3 covers 15 residues. The CDR3 DNA reads as TGTGCCTGGAGTACCGGGAGCGCTGGGGCCAACGTCCTGACTTTC. Protein sequence: CAWSTGSAGANVLTF.

This clonotype was observed a handful of times. V gene TRBV7-3 combines with J gene TRBJ1-5; possible D gene TRBD1, 5 bases. The CDR3 runs to 14 residues. The V end was cut by 3 bases, the J end by 2 bases, with 8 bases between. Germline V gene lookup returns CDR1 SGHTA and CDR2 FQGTGA. The CDR3 region is CASSLKGGNQPQHF. CDR3 sequence (DNA): TGTGCCAGCAGCTTGAAAGGGGGCAATCAGCCCCAGCATTTT.

In its sample, this clonotype was seen many times. The chain has TRBV4-3 and TRBJ1-5; D call uncertain. The CDR3 runs to 12 residues. CDR1 LGHNA and CDR2 YSLEER come from the germline V gene. The germline V and J ends were trimmed by 1 base and 7 bases, with 5 bases remaining between them. The CDR3 loop is CASSQGRQPQHF. The CDR3 nucleotides are TGCGCCAGCAGCCAAGGGCGCCAGCCCCAGCATTTT.

The chain joins TRBV12-3 or TRBV12-4 to TRBJ1-2; D is ambiguous. The CDR3 totals 14 residues. With 4 bases removed from V and 5 bases from J, the gap between germline ends came to 14 bases. For the CDR3, the DNA is TGTGCCAGCAGTTCCTCAGAGGGAAGATATGGCTACACCTTC. This sequence encodes CASSSSEGRYGYTF.

There are a few counts of this clonotype. The chain has TRBV7-7 and TRBJ2-5, with a possible D match to TRBD2 (6 bases). This CDR3 has 13 amino acids. Germline V lookup: CDR1 SSHAT, CDR2 FNYEAQ (reference sequence). Between the trimmed V and J ends, which lost 5 bases and 5 bases, there was a span of 12 bases. The chain's CDR3 is CASSRGLEETQYF. The CDR3 DNA sequence: TGTGCCAGCAGCCGGGGACTCGAGGAGACCCAGTACTTC. Full variable domain (missing parts from reference TRBV7-7 and TRBJ2-5): GAGVSQSPRYKVTKRGQDVTLRCDPISSHATLYWYQQALGQGPEFLTYFNYEAQPDKSGLPSDRFSAERPEGSISTLTIQRTEQRDSAMYRCASSRGLEETQYFGPGTRLLVL.

In this sample, this clonotype turned up many times. The chain joins TRBV12-5 to TRBJ2-3; the D is unclear. The CDR3 is 14 amino acids. With 0 bases removed from V and 8 bases from J, the gap between germline ends came to 12 bases. Germline values: CDR1 LGHNT, CDR2 FRNRAP. CDR3 sequence: CASGLVTVHLTQYF. The CDR3 DNA reads as TGTGCTAGTGGTTTGGTAACGGTCCATCTTACGCAGTATTTT. Full variable domain (outside the CDR3, taken from reference TRBV12-5 and TRBJ2-3): DARVTQTPRHKVTEMGQEVTMRCQPILGHNTVFWYRQTMMQGLELLAYFRNRAPLDDSGMPKDRFSAEMPDATLATLKIQPSEPRDSAVYFCASGLVTVHLTQYFGPGTRLTVL.

In this sample, this clonotype turned up many times. The genes are TRBV7-3 and TRBJ2-1, with 10 bases fitting TRBD1. Germline trimming cut 5 bases from V and 8 bases from J; bases unmatched to any gene: 9. The CDR3 loop spans 15 amino acids. Germline loops: CDR1 SGHTA, CDR2 FQGTGA. The CDR3 loop is CASSGTGTGVDEQFF. The CDR3 nucleotides read TGTGCCAGCAGCGGAACCGGGACAGGGGTTGATGAGCAGTTCTTC.

The chain has TRBV7-2 and TRBJ2-1; 11 bases are a match to TRBD1. The CDR3 runs 15 residues. With V trimmed by 4 bases and J by 4 bases, 3 bases remained unmatched. CDR1 is SGHTA and CDR2 is FQGNSA in the germline V gene. For the CDR3, the DNA is TGTGCCAGCAGCTGGGGACAGGGGGAGTACAATGAGCAGTTCTTC. As protein: CASSWGQGEYNEQFF.

The table lists this clonotype with many counts. The J gene is TRBJ1-6, the V gene TRBV7-8; D not resolved. Germline lookup yields CDR1 SGHVS and CDR2 FQNEAQ. The CDR3 consists of 13 residues. With 2 bases removed from V and 8 bases from J, the gap between germline ends came to 7 bases. The CDR3 here is CASSLRGDSPLHF. The CDR3 DNA reads as TGTGCCAGCAGCTTACGCGGGGATTCACCCCTCCACTTT.

Ten or more counts support this clonotype. The V and J genes are TRBV10-3 and TRBJ2-3; D ambiguous. Trimming took off 4 bases at V and 4 bases at J, with 3 bases between the two ends. This CDR3 is 11 amino acids long. Germline CDR1 ENHRY, CDR2 SYGVKD. CDR3 in DNA: TGTGCCATCAGTGCATCAGATACGCAGTATTTT. This sequence encodes CAISASDTQYF.

This clonotype was found many times. The chain has TRBV7-2 and TRBJ2-2, with a possible D match to TRBD2 (5 bases). V was clipped by 5 bases and J by 2 bases, with 15 bases between them. CDR3 size: 16 residues. Germline V gene data show CDR1 as SGHTA and CDR2 as FQGNSA. The chain's CDR3 is CASSTSGSGNTGELFF. The DNA of the CDR3 is TGTGCCAGCAGCACCTCGGGGTCGGGAAACACCGGGGAGCTGTTTTTT.

This clonotype was detected a few times. The rearrangement links TRBV2 to TRBJ1-5; no definite D call. Per the germline V gene, CDR1 is SNHLY and CDR2 is FYNNEI. V lost 6 bases to trimming and J lost 3 bases, with 18 bases between them. The CDR3 covers 16 residues. The CDR3 protein is CASRGRAGILNQPQHF. CDR3 bases: TGTGCCAGCAGGGGAAGGGCAGGCATACTCAATCAGCCCCAGCATTTT. The whole variable domain, filled in from reference TRBV2 and TRBJ1-5, reads EPEVTQTPSHQVTQMGQEVILRCVPISNHLYFYWYRQILGQKVEFLVSFYNNEISEKSEIFDDQFSVERPDGSNFTLKIRSTKLEDSAMYFCASRGRAGILNQPQHFGDGTRLSIL.

The V call is TRBV5-1, the J call TRBJ2-5; D unclear. The CDR3 extends over 13 amino acids. Trimming stripped 0 bases from V and 5 bases from J, with 8 bases between. Per the germline V gene, CDR1 is SGHRS and CDR2 is YFSETQ. The CDR3: CASSLVPRETQYF. The CDR3 nucleotides are TGCGCCAGCAGCTTGGTTCCCCGGGAGACCCAGTACTTC.

This clonotype appeared many times. This chain connects TRBV30 to TRBJ1-2, with D possibly TRBD1 on 5 matching bases. Per the germline V gene, CDR1 is GTSNPN and CDR2 is SVGIG (reference sequence). Deletions cut 0 bases from V and 6 bases from J, with 11 bases between. The CDR3 has 13 amino acids. In DNA form, the CDR3 reads TGTGCCTGGAGTGTACTGAGGGGCCATGGCTACACCTTC. It specifies CAWSVLRGHGYTF.

This clonotype was observed many times. V usage is TRBV5-1 and J usage is TRBJ2-5, with 9 bases identical to TRBD1. The CDR3 contains 13 residues. The germline V gene has CDR1 SGHRS and CDR2 YFSETQ. Germline trimming cut 6 bases from V and 5 bases from J; bases unmatched to any gene: 5. CDR3 sequence (DNA): TGCGCCAGCACCCGAACAGGGGGCGAGACCCAGTACTTC. Protein: CASTRTGGETQYF.

This clonotype was observed at least ten times. The J gene is TRBJ1-1, the V gene TRBV7-9; perhaps TRBD1 as D (5 bases). Germline values: CDR1 SEHNR, CDR2 FQNEAQ (reference sequence). The CDR3 is 12 amino acids. The V gene lost 1 base and the J gene lost 7 bases, with 7 bases spanning the gap. This CDR3 is CASSLGTSEAFF. DNA for the CDR3: TGTGCCAGCAGCTTAGGGACAAGTGAAGCTTTCTTT.

V gene TRBV11-3 combines with J gene TRBJ2-3; D call uncertain. The CDR3 has 12 amino acids. The V gene's germline CDR1 is SGHNT and CDR2 YENEEA. V was cut by 3 bases and J by 6 bases, with 7 bases left in between. In nucleotides, the CDR3 is TGTGCCAGCAGCTTCCATACCGATACGCAGTATTTT. Translating it yields CASSFHTDTQYF.

This clonotype was recorded a few times. CDR3 protein: CASSLVGSSYNSPLHF. Written as DNA, the CDR3 is TGTGCCAGCAGCTTAGTGGGGAGCTCCTATAATTCACCCCTCCACTTT. The chain is built from TRBV7-2 and TRBJ1-6, with D uncertain. CDR1 is SGHTA and CDR2 is FQGNSA in the germline V gene. This CDR3 has 16 amino acids. Trimming stripped 1 base from V and 0 bases from J, with 7 bases between.

This clonotype was seen ten or more times. This rearrangement joins TRBV29-1 to TRBJ2-5; D not certain. Germline CDR1 SQVTM, CDR2 ANQGSEA. CDR3 length: 13 residues. Trimming cost V 2 bases and J 0 bases, with 7 bases left between them. The CDR3 DNA is TGCAGCGTTGAAAAAGGGTACCAAGAGACCCAGTACTTC. Encoded protein: CSVEKGYQETQYF.

This clonotype was seen repeatedly, ten times or more. The rearrangement uses TRBV25-1 and TRBJ2-5; 8 bases fit TRBD2. V lost 7 bases and J lost 0; bases outside the gene matches: 4. Germline V lookup: CDR1 MGHDK, CDR2 SYGVNS. This CDR3 has 14 residues. The CDR3 DNA follows: TGTGCCAGCACTCCGGGGGGGAACCAAGAGACCCAGTACTTC. Its protein product is CASTPGGNQETQYF. Filled out from reference TRBV25-1 and TRBJ2-5, the complete variable domain reads EADIYQTPRYLVIGTGKKITLECSQTMGHDKMYWYQQDPGMELHLIHYSYGVNSTEKGDLSSESTVSRIRTEHFPLTLESARPSHTSQYLCASTPGGNQETQYFGPGTRLLVL.